The table lists the clone carrying this TCR beta chain with a few counts. As originally analysed: Researchers report that nucleated cell counts were estimated from reference gene primer amplification. Profiled with immunoSEQ multiplex PCR; TCRdb holds only in-frame clones, not every one. V and J calls plus clone size are reproduced from that table; the DNA served to infer D and trimming. This sample has some 190,000 clones, with about four fifths found just once. The data are from a study of blood T cell repertoires in COVID-19. Whole-study context: Material from acute and convalescent COVID-19 was sourced from the United States, Italy and Spain. Sample material is recorded as cDNA or gDNA derived from T cells, B-cell-depleted T cells, or PBMCs.

Germline values: CDR1 LGHDT, CDR2 YNNKEL (reference sequence). V lost 6 bases to trimming and J lost 5 bases; unmatched junction nucleotides: 6. CDR3 length: 14 amino acids. Seattle patients were enrolled during active infection and followed longitudinally. This sequence joins TRBV3-1 (or the pseudogene TRBV3-2) and TRBJ2-7; TRBD2 agrees at 11 bases. This sequence was found in a woman of 80 years or more with COVID-19, enrolled during active disease. Sequenced input: peripheral blood. CDR3 protein: CASSTLAGGHEQYF. The CDR3 nucleotides are TGTGCCAGCAGTACCCTAGCGGGAGGCCACGAGCAGTACTTC.